This TCR beta chain was retrieved from a study of T-cell reconstitution after alpha-beta-depleted transplantation in children. Molecular barcoding with unique molecular identifiers was used for the TCRbeta library. TCRdb re-called the PCR reads with MiXCR, one entry per CDR3 protein. The data hold over 400,000 distinct CDR3 sequences, with approximately 12% observed a single time. This clonotype occurred a few times. The CDR3 covers 14 residues. V was pared by 2 bases and J by 6 bases, with 5 bases of the junction left unmatched. Germline-derived CDR1 and CDR2 are MGHRA and YSYEKL. The TCR sequence derives from a human donor who donated a stem cell graft to a child with combined immunodeficiency. The rearrangement uses TRBV4-1 and TRBJ1-1; 8 bases are shared with TRBD1. The sample consisted of PBMCs from the stem cell graft donor, taken from the stem cell graft. CDR3 amino acids: CASSQQGTGAEAFF. In DNA, the CDR3 is TGCGCCAGCAGCCAACAGGGGACAGGAGCTGAAGCTTTCTTT.